A selection of T cell receptor beta chains follows, all from one sample in a study of shared clonotypes between healthy human individuals. Profiled with immunoSEQ multiplex PCR; TCRdb holds only in-frame clones, not every one. The sample has around 980,000 clones, about four fifths seen once. Material: memory CD4+ T cells from PBMCs. Receptors originate from a man younger than 30 in good health. Some clones in this sample may be carry-over from other donors' samples. The CDR3 runs from the conserved cysteine through the conserved F or W. Each record gives: clone size, J gene, V gene, D gene, CDR3 protein, CDR3 DNA. A D gene is named only where the DNA matches it firmly. Clone size is stated in some rows and not others, as once, few, many or a class when expanded.

>once|TRBJ2-1|TRBV5-1|-
CASSLLGGGIHEQFF
TGCGCCAGCAGCTTACTAGGAGGTGGTATCCATGAGCAGTTCTTC
>-|TRBJ1-1|TRBV6-1|-
CASRRGSWAEAFF
TGTGCCAGCAGGCGGGGGAGTTGGGCTGAAGCTTTCTTT
>-|TRBJ2-3|TRBV7-3|-
CASSLGRSTDTQYF
TGTGCCAGCAGCTTGGGCAGGAGCACAGATACGCAGTATTTT
>-|TRBJ1-1|TRBV7-8|-
CASSLFTTVLMNTEAFF
TGTGCCAGCAGCTTATTTACGACAGTTCTAATGAACACTGAAGCTTTCTTT
>-|TRBJ2-3|TRBV2|-
CASSELPTQYF
TGTGCCAGCAGTGAGCTGCCTACGCAGTATTTT
>-|TRBJ2-7|TRBV7-8|TRBD2
CASSSTSGRPYEQYF
TGTGCCAGCAGTTCAACTAGCGGGAGACCCTACGAGCAGTACTTC
>-|TRBJ1-2|TRBV6-6|TRBD1
CASSPRQGGNYGYTF
TGTGCCAGCAGTCCTAGACAGGGAGGAAACTATGGCTACACCTTC
>-|TRBJ2-7|TRBV29-1|-
CSVLGLAYEQYF
TGCAGCGTCCTGGGGCTGGCCTACGAGCAGTACTTC
>-|TRBJ2-2|TRBV7-7|-
CASSFSGNTGELFF
TGTGCCAGCAGCTTCAGCGGTAACACCGGGGAGCTGTTTTTT
>-|TRBJ2-1|TRBV9|-
CASSVEPSYNEQFF
TGTGCCAGCAGCGTAGAGCCTTCCTACAATGAGCAGTTCTTC
>-|TRBJ1-1|TRBV11-3|-
CASSLGLYTEAFF
TGTGCCAGCAGCTTAGGACTTTACACTGAAGCTTTCTTT
>-|TRBJ2-3|TRBV28|-
CASTEGADTQYF
TGTGCCAGCACGGAGGGAGCGGATACGCAGTATTTT
>-|TRBJ1-5|TRBV28|TRBD1
CASTFPPGRGKGQPQHF
TGTGCCAGCACCTTTCCCCCGGGCAGGGGGAAAGGACAGCCCCAGCATTTT
>-|TRBJ2-7|TRBV7-2|-
CASSLLGYYEQYF
TGTGCCAGCAGCTTATTAGGGTACTACGAGCAGTACTTC
>-|TRBJ1-2|TRBV6-5|TRBD1
CASSATGTGIYGYTF
TGTGCCAGCAGCGCGACCGGGACAGGGATCTATGGCTACACCTTC
>-|TRBJ2-1|TRBV5-1|-
CASSLSSGNEQFF
TGCGCCAGCAGCTTGAGCAGCGGCAATGAGCAGTTCTTC
>few|TRBJ2-1|TRBV28|-
CASYSYRVYEQFF
TGTGCCAGCTACTCCTACAGGGTATATGAGCAGTTCTTC
>-|TRBJ2-5|TRBV10-3|TRBD2
CAISTGLASETQYF
TGTGCCATCAGCACAGGACTAGCTTCAGAGACCCAGTACTTC
>few|TRBJ1-1|TRBV5-1|TRBD1
CASSLNGQVDTEAFF
TGCGCCAGCAGCTTGAATGGACAGGTGGATACTGAAGCTTTCTTT
>-|TRBJ1-5|TRBV5-1|TRBD1
CASSQGVNSNQPQHF
TGCGCCAGCAGCCAGGGGGTTAATAGCAATCAGCCCCAGCATTTT
>once|TRBJ2-1|TRBV5-6|-
CASTKGRGQGNEQFF
TGTGCCAGCACCAAAGGGAGGGGGCAAGGCAATGAGCAGTTCTTC
>-|TRBJ2-5|TRBV6-1|TRBD2
CASSEPGASGRSRETQYF
TGTGCCAGCAGTGAACCTGGGGCTAGCGGGAGATCGAGGGAGACCCAGTACTTC
>-|TRBJ1-5|TRBV5-6|-
CASSLRTGSNQPQHF
TGTGCCAGCAGCTTGCGAACAGGCAGCAATCAGCCCCAGCATTTT
>-|TRBJ1-1|TRBV27|-
CASGELGVWNTNTEAFF
TGTGCCAGCGGTGAACTAGGGGTCTGGAATACGAACACTGAAGCTTTCTTT
>-|TRBJ2-5|TRBV28|-
CASSLSSETQYF
TGTGCCAGCAGTTTAAGTTCAGAGACCCAGTACTTC
>-|TRBJ2-7|TRBV13|-
CASMLTGLAYEQYF
TGTGCCAGCATGCTGACAGGACTGGCCTACGAGCAGTACTTC
>-|TRBJ2-1|TRBV4-2|-
CASSQEIRGREDEQFF
TGTGCCAGCAGCCAAGAAATAAGAGGGAGAGAGGATGAGCAGTTCTTC
>-|TRBJ2-2|TRBV7-9|-
CASSLRGRGELFF
TGTGCCAGCAGCTTAAGAGGAAGGGGGGAGCTGTTTTTT
>-|TRBJ2-7|TRBV30|-
CARLVRERFEQYF
TGTGCCCGGCTTGTGAGGGAGAGATTTGAGCAGTACTTC
>-|TRBJ1-5|TRBV6-6|TRBD1
CASRLTGGPQHF
TGTGCCAGCAGACTGACAGGGGGGCCCCAGCATTTT
>-|TRBJ1-4|TRBV6-6|TRBD1
CASRDDRGANEKLFF
TGTGCCAGCAGAGACGACAGGGGAGCTAATGAAAAACTGTTTTTT
>-|TRBJ2-3|TRBV21-1|-
CASSTRLAGSTDTQYF
TGTGCCAGCAGCACCCGACTAGCGGGGAGCACAGATACGCAGTATTTT
>-|TRBJ2-5|TRBV5-6|-
CASSLWSGLETQYF
TGTGCCAGCAGCTTGTGGTCGGGGCTGGAGACCCAGTACTTC
>-|TRBJ1-4|TRBV11-2|-
CASSLLGGATNEKLFF
TGTGCCAGCAGCTTGTTGGGGGGGGCAACTAATGAAAAACTGTTTTTT
>-|TRBJ1-4|TRBV5-4|-
CASSLGQIATNEKLFF
TGTGCCAGCAGCTTGGGGCAGATTGCAACTAATGAAAAACTGTTTTTT
>-|TRBJ1-2|TRBV14|-
CASSQEGSGGYTF
TGTGCCAGCAGCCAAGAAGGGTCTGGTGGCTACACCTTC
>once|TRBJ2-2|TRBV6-1|-
CASSMPGELFF
TGTGCCAGCAGTATGCCCGGGGAGCTGTTTTTT
>-|TRBJ1-5|TRBV6-1|-
CASGPTGRWDQPQHF
TGTGCCAGCGGCCCGACGGGCAGATGGGATCAGCCCCAGCATTTT
>-|TRBJ2-1|TRBV7-6|-
CASSLYGTSRRNEQFF
TGTGCCAGCAGCTTATATGGGACTTCCCGTCGGAATGAGCAGTTCTTC
>-|TRBJ1-1|TRBV7-8|TRBD1
CASSLRATMGQGAVVTEAFF
TGTGCCAGCAGCCTTAGGGCGACTATGGGACAGGGGGCCGTCGTCACTGAAGCTTTCTTT